This note documents a single T cell receptor (beta chain) sequence. Its antigen target is currently unknown. Per-nucleotide qualities are absent, and no much larger clonotype sits a single base away. The data derive from a study of cytomegalovirus exposure and HLA in healthy donors (dated by TCRdb to the late 2010s). As for the study more broadly: An earlier analysis of under 600 of the donors reported approximately 270 Gb of sequence data and 117 million unique TCR beta sequences from about 179 million T cells. An early release that covered 500 to 800 HLA-typed donors contained around 330 gigabases of sequencing data and around 80 million unique TCR sequences. Among the approximately 400 genotyped donors, under 90% belonged to the genetic ancestry cluster associated with self-reported Caucasian donors. The aim of the study was to test whether cataloging public T cell receptors could identify signatures of past pathogen exposure. The T cell repertoires of under 750 subjects were profiled by immunosequencing and related to cytomegalovirus serostatus. A separate validation cohort of about 110 different subjects was used in addition to the roughly 640-subject first cohort. The study combined high-throughput TCR immunosequencing, statistical association of individual TCRs with disease status, and machine learning to predict cytomegalovirus infection status. A later analysis re-analyzed previously published TCR beta repertoires from 600 to 850 donors and added high-resolution HLA genotyping to study TCR occurrence patterns. The later analysis used no new phenotypic data to find candidate immune exposures, relying instead on TCR beta sequences and their occurrence across donors. To decide whether each TCR beta V gene segment behaved as functional or pseudogenic, an earlier analysis of 587 of the donors relied on high-throughput TCR beta sequencing. Donor age, sex, ethnicity and CMV serostatus were compiled alongside the repertoire data. In a later genetic analysis, genome-wide SNP genotypes for 398 of the 666 donors were used, and that subset was treated as a discovery cohort. Every repertoire in the discovery cohort had been generated on one and the same sequencing platform. HLA typing covered class I and class II loci at four-digit resolution. Typing coverage differed by locus: A, B, C, DRB1 and DQB1 were typed in roughly 620-630 donors, DQA1 in 500 to 550, DPA1 in around 610, and DPB1 in 400 to 490. Several DR-DQ haplotypes were treated as single units for association and clustering because of strong linkage in the cohort. On average, about 200,000 unique TCR beta nucleotide sequences were sequenced per donor among 398 genotyped donors of the cohort, with roughly 18% of those sequences being non-productive. The paper's findings and limits, for the study overall: Strong co-occurrence of HLA alleles, especially DR and DQ, made assigning TCR associations to individual alleles difficult. A total of 164 TCR beta chains were listed by the study as associated with cytomegalovirus. A later genetic analysis reported fewer N-insertions in productive TCRs among donors in an Asian-associated ancestry cluster than the roughly 700-donor mean. In a later analysis, several top co-occurrence clusters were reported to appear linked to parvovirus B19, influenza, CMV and Epstein-Barr virus. Because HLA typing was missing for some donors at each locus, association tests included only the typed subset. In vitro tests confirmed that a few of the cytomegalovirus-associated TCR beta chains recognize cytomegalovirus antigens. In a later analysis, HLA-associated TCR beta chains showed more clonal expansion and lower generation probabilities than non-associated chains that were equally common. According to the authors, the approach could potentially be generalized to other disease states and immunological phenotypes. A further reported finding was that TCR beta sequences accurately predicted the HLA-A and HLA-B alleles for most subjects in the first cohort. The cohort was sequenced for TCR beta chains only, and without alpha or paired-chain data the features that could be detected were limited. In a later analysis, some 17,000 TCR beta sequences were associated with specific HLA alleles at a false discovery rate of 0.05. Sequencing depth was assumed to be roughly uniform across donors in the presence/absence analyses, though that assumption may not hold. Across donors, most TCR sequences were observed very rarely, whereas some public TCRs were present in many individuals. Some IMGT-functional V segments, including TRBV6-2 and TRBV6-3, could not be distinguished by the 87-base-pair reads and were therefore excluded. In an earlier analysis of a few hundred of the donors, most TCR beta V segments were observed in productive rearrangements about 87% or about 30% of the time, broadly matching IMGT annotations. A cluster of highly shared sequence variants was judged likely to represent a technical artifact of the sequencing pipeline. The classifier was reported to diagnose cytomegalovirus status with high specificity and sensitivity in both the original cohort and the validation cohort. According to a later analysis, TCR association rates differed among HLA loci, with DRB1 alleles showing the most associated TCRs and HLA-C alleles showing the fewest. V-gene and J-gene trimming of TCR beta chains was associated with a missense DCLRE1C variant in a later genetic analysis, and the association was replicated in an independent cohort. Linkage disequilibrium might explain the correlated functional status among segregating V segments, but an unknown experimental factor could not be ruled out. Because counts were too low, about 18 rarely observed V segments, including chromosome 9 orphons, were excluded from the earlier analysis of some 540 of the donors. Immune exposure information for the cohort was limited to CMV serostatus. A later analysis found that most CMV-associated TCR beta chains appeared HLA-restricted, with HLA associations seemingly driven largely by CMV exposure.

The cohort was made up of under 800 healthy bone marrow donors. Cohort members were all nominally healthy when sampled, although unrecorded immune exposures were likely present. The donor was CMV seronegative and was included in the group of several hundred seronegative cohort members. A peripheral blood sample was provided by each donor, and peripheral blood mononuclear cells were used for TCR beta sequencing. Genomic DNA was extracted from the blood cell samples with the Qiagen DNeasy Blood Extraction Kit. According to the germline V gene, CDR1 reads SGHTS and CDR2 reads YDEGEE. Trimming at the junction amounts to 4 bases on V and 5 bases on J, and the germline ends lie 16 bases apart. Including the terminal cysteine and phenylalanine, the CDR3 comprises 15 residues. Only the CDR3 portion is preserved as DNA: 45 bases, with reading frame beginning at the first base. Library preparation was by the immunoSEQ multiplex PCR assay. A mixture of 60 forward primers for TCR Vbeta segments and 13 reverse primers for TCR Jbeta segments was used in the multiplex PCR. Amplification of the CDR3 region of rearranged TCR beta genes was performed with a multiplex PCR assay on genomic DNA. The amplified TCR beta libraries were sequenced on the Illumina HiSeq System as 87-base-pair reads. Per the authors' processing: A later analysis tallied roughly 76 million unique TCR beta chains across the 666 repertoires, and about 10 million of those chains were shared by two or more donors. Raw reads were error-corrected and collapsed into unique sequences by a nearest-neighbor algorithm in which closely related sequences were merged to remove PCR and sequencing errors. V, D and J gene segments were assigned by aligning CDR3 sequences to IMGT reference sequences. Each retained sequence needed at least a six-nucleotide match to both a V gene segment and a J gene segment. A rearrangement was called productive if the CDR3 had no stop codons and remained in frame with V and J, and every other rearrangement was called non-productive. CDR3 was defined by IMGT convention, running from the second conserved V-encoded cysteine to the conserved J-encoded phenylalanine. The earlier analysis of 550 to 650 of the donors excluded any sequence lacking an unambiguous match to a single V gene segment. An earlier analysis of a few hundred of the donors called V segments functional above 56.7% productive rearrangements and segregating when the between-donor standard deviation exceeded 5%. A statistical classification framework was developed to diagnose cytomegalovirus status using the catalog of TCR beta chain sequences. A later analysis assigned V and J genes by comparing TCR nucleotide sequences with IMGT/GENE-DB human TR gene sequences. In a later analysis, CDR3 sequences and most-parsimonious VDJ recombination scenarios were assigned using the TCRdist pipeline. In a later analysis, each TCR beta chain was defined by its CDR3 amino acid sequence together with its V-gene family, and reads lacking a unique V-gene family were excluded. A later analysis removed nearly 600 highly shared, low-generation-probability nucleotide sequences to deal with suspected cross-contamination and a sequencing artifact. In a later analysis, a clonal expansion index was calculated for each public chain from normalized within-repertoire ranks of inferred template counts. In a later analysis, generation probabilities were computed using a VDJ recombination model fitted to out-of-frame rearrangements, and the results were checked against IGoR. In a later analysis, TCR-TCR, TCR-HLA and TCR-CMV co-occurrence was scored with hypergeometric tests, and a repertoire-size bias correction was applied to TCR pairs. In a later analysis, false discovery rates were estimated by permuting HLA or CMV assignments 20 times. In a later analysis, co-occurring TCRs were grouped with DBSCAN, and TCRdist sequence similarity was added when clustering was performed within HLA-allele-positive subsets. Co-occurrence clustering excluded repertoires with fewer than 30,000 or more than 120,000 public chains, plus five with anomalous nucleotide sharing. TCRdb stores this immuneACCESS table with in-frame sequences only. Part of the clones is absent; in the studies checked, under half of the shortfall reflects unresolved V genes, and no reason is known for the rest. V and J calls and clone size are as listed in that table; D and trimming were resolved from the DNA. This sample is represented by about 280,000 clones; approximately 90% of them were singletons. Together, the top ten hold 2% to 3% of the sample.

Sequenced sample: PBMCs. The sequence was obtained from a woman under 30 in good health and CMV-seronegative. The chain uses TRBV5-8 and TRBJ1-5, with no confidently assigned D gene. The CDR3 reads CASSLEQTPYQPQHF. The DNA sequence reads TGTGCCAGCAGCCTGGAACAGACCCCTTATCAGCCCCAGCATTTT.